This TCR beta chain was recorded in a study of Graves' ophthalmopathy and Graves' hyperthyroidism. Study background: Untreated patients at initial diagnosis provided peripheral blood.

The evidence that diagnosis relied on was clinical symptoms, serum thyroxine, TRAb, thyroid ultrasound and orbital computed tomography. Amplified TCR beta CDR3 regions were obtained using RNA transcripts as template. RT-PCR with HTBI primers came first, then second-round multiplex PCR. A single record per CDR3 protein comes from TCRdb applying MiXCR to the multiplex PCR reads. The sample records 650,000 to 800,000 distinct CDR3 sequences, more than 40% being singletons. This clonotype was sampled from an adult man with Graves' ophthalmopathy. Sequenced input: peripheral blood.

Here the CDR3 DNA reads TGTGCCACCAGCAGAGATCTGGCCTACGAGCATTTT. Translated, it gives CATSRDLAYEHF. This rearrangement joins TRBV15 to TRBJ1-5, with D hard to call. CDR1 and CDR2 (germline): LNHNV, YYDKDF (reference sequence). CDR3 length equals 12 residues. V lost 0 bases to trimming and J lost 14 bases, with 11 bases between them. Full variable domain (outside the CDR3, taken from reference TRBV15 and TRBJ1-5): DAMVIQNPRYQVTQFGKPVTLSCSQTLNHNVMYWYQQKSSQAPKLLFHYYDKDFNNEADTPDNFQSRRPNTSFCFLDIRSPGLGDTAMYLCATSRDLAYEHFGDGTRLSIL.